This TCR beta chain was sequenced during a study of blood T cell repertoires in COVID-19 (dated by TCRdb to the early 2020s). For context, the study as a whole: Samples from collaborators originated in the United States, Italy and Spain and spanned both the acute and convalescent phases of COVID-19. Sample metadata almost always included a de-identified subject ID, COVID-19 status, age in years and sex. The samples were drawn from the first 160 participants of the ongoing ImmuneRACE study and from 1,254 subjects provided by 6 global collaborators. The prospective study material was composed of cDNA or gDNA derived from T cells, B-cell-depleted T cells, or PBMCs. HLA class I and class II types, where available, came from metadata supplied by the sample provider rather than from assay-based typing. The dataset comprised deeply sampled blood TCRbeta repertoires from subjects exposed to, actively infected with, or recovered from COVID-19. The repertoires were released in a freely available public database intended as a resource for research on the immune response to SARS-CoV-2. What the study reported, not specific to this receptor: The amount of clinical and demographic metadata varied by source and participant and was provided uncurated.

In the prospective study, participants were roughly 18 to 89 years old, resided in approximately 25 geographic areas of the United States, and were enrolled through a virtual design. In the prospective study, participants were assigned to cohorts based on the clinical history participants reported in a screening survey and a study questionnaire. In the prospective study, mobile phlebotomists collected whole blood, serum and a nasopharyngeal or oropharyngeal swab from each participant. Over an approximately two-month period, participants in the prospective study had the option of providing additional blood draws and questionnaires. Blood samples from the prospective study were shipped frozen or at room temperature prior to DNA extraction. Comments on this clone: It has no known antigen specificity. Base qualities are not provided; no much larger clone lies one nucleotide away.

Germline trimming amounts to 5 bases on V and 7 bases on J, with 5 as the count of junction bases outside the gene matches. CDR1 and CDR2 (SEHNR, FQNEAQ) derive from the germline V gene (reference sequence). Taken from cysteine to phenylalanine, the CDR3 has 14 residues. Only CDR3 DNA is held: 42 bases, read in frame from base 1. TCRbeta CDR3 regions were amplified from genomic DNA by means of the immunoSEQ Assay, a bias-controlled multiplex PCR. From the authors' description of their analysis: The number of nucleated cells in each sample was estimated from the amplification of reference gene primers within the assay. To quantify the absolute abundance of each unique TCRbeta CDR3 rearrangement, sequence reads were collapsed and filtered. For each sample, productive Simpson clonality was calculated as the square root of Simpson's diversity index across productive rearrangements. This immuneACCESS table, as held by TCRdb, lists in-frame sequences with V and J called but not all clones. Of the missing ones, under half trace to an unresolved V gene in checked studies; the others have no known cause. V and J calls and clone size follow that table, whereas D and trimming were derived from the DNA. The sample profile shows roughly 360,000 clones; 85% to 90% of them were found once. More than 0.85% of the sample belongs to the ten largest clones.

The sequence derives from a woman aged 25 to 39 with acute COVID-19. Sequencing was performed on PBMCs or T cells enriched from blood (not recorded which). The rearranged chain carries TRBV7-9 and TRBJ2-1, with 10 bases aligning to TRBD1. The CDR3 protein sequence reads: CASSGTGAENEQFF. The sequenced DNA is TGTGCCAGCAGCGGGACAGGGGCCGAGAATGAGCAGTTCTTC.